This entry lists 16 T cell receptor beta chains sequenced from one sample in a study of cytomegalovirus exposure and HLA in healthy donors. The PCR ran on 60 Vbeta and 13 Jbeta primers. Generated by immunoSEQ multiplex PCR, the TCRdb table keeps only in-frame clones and is missing some. This table holds tens of thousands of clones, roughly 80% found once. Material: PBMCs. All receptors derive from a girl aged 2 to 9 in good health and CMV-seropositive.

V usage is TRBV19 and J usage is TRBJ1-4, with 9 bases that match TRBD1. J lost 3 bases, V lost 8 bases, and 13 bases had no gene match. CDR1 and CDR2 from the germline V gene are LNHDA and SQIVND (reference sequence). The CDR3 totals 17 residues. The DNA of the CDR3 is TGTGCCAGTTCCCCTAGAGACAGGGGGATCGCTAATGAAAAACTGTTTTTT. It translates to CASSPRDRGIANEKLFF.

The V and J genes are TRBV7-2 and TRBJ2-7, with D perhaps TRBD1 (6 bases). CDR3 length: 14 residues. Germline V gene data show CDR1 as SGHTA and CDR2 as FQGNSA. V was shortened by 5 bases and J by 3 bases, with 14 bases between the two germline ends. The CDR3 loop is CASSRPGHNYEQYF. The CDR3, as DNA: TGTGCCAGCAGCCGCCCGGGACACAACTACGAGCAGTACTTC. Filled out from reference TRBV7-2 and TRBJ2-7, the complete variable domain reads GAGVSQSPSNKVTEKGKDVELRCDPISGHTALYWYRQSLGQGLEFLIYFQGNSAPDKSGLPSDRFSAERTGGSVSTLTIQRTQQEDSAVYLCASSRPGHNYEQYFGPGTRLTVT.

V is TRBV7-2 and J is TRBJ1-1, with D possibly matching TRBD1 (5 bases). Germline V gives CDR1 SGHTA, CDR2 FQGNSA. This CDR3 has 14 amino acids. The V end lost 3 bases, the J end lost 0 bases, and 8 bases lay between the germline ends. The DNA of the CDR3 is TGTGCCAGCAGCTTGACAGAGCTGAACACTGAAGCTTTCTTT. As protein: CASSLTELNTEAFF.

The CDR3 region has the DNA TGTGCCAGCAGCTTGGGCGGGACAGGGGGCTACAATGAGCAGTTCTTC. It encodes CASSLGGTGGYNEQFF. V is TRBV5-4 and J is TRBJ2-1; 11 nucleotides line up with TRBD1. After removal of 0 bases from V and 3 bases from J, the junction contained 2 bases not matched to a gene. The germline V gene encodes CDR1 SGHNT and CDR2 YYREEE (reference sequence). The CDR3 consists of 16 residues.

The chain couples TRBV30 to TRBJ1-2, with 9 bases matching TRBD1. CDR1 and CDR2 from the germline V gene are GTSNPN and SVGIG (reference sequence). The junction had 11 bases not matched to a gene; V was cut back by 4 bases and J by 14 bases. This CDR3 is built from 12 residues. CDR3 DNA sequence: TGTGCCTGGAAACCTCGGACAGGGGAGGTGACCTTC. Amino acids: CAWKPRTGEVTF. The full variable domain, its missing parts supplied by reference TRBV30 and TRBJ1-2, is SQTIHQWPATLVQPVGSPLSLECTVEGTSNPNLYWYRQAAGRGLQLLFYSVGIGQISSEVPQNLSASRPQDRQFILSSKKLLLSDSGFYLCAWKPRTGEVTFGSGTRLTVV.

V usage is TRBV28 and J usage is TRBJ2-4, with D possibly being TRBD2 (6 bases). This CDR3 has 13 residues. V was pared by 7 bases and J by 6 bases, with 13 bases between. Looked up from germline, CDR1 is MDHEN and CDR2 is SYDVKM. The CDR3 nucleotides are TGTGCCAGCACAAGGCGGGGATTAAACATTCAGTACTTC. It yields the protein CASTRRGLNIQYF.

The rearrangement links TRBV28 to TRBJ2-7; weak D call: TRBD1 (5 bases). This CDR3 has 12 residues. Between the trimmed V and J ends, which lost 6 bases and 3 bases, there was a span of 9 bases. Per the germline V gene, CDR1 is MDHEN and CDR2 is SYDVKM. This CDR3 reads CASSLGDYEQYF. Here the CDR3 DNA reads TGTGCCAGCAGCCTAGGGGACTACGAGCAGTACTTC.

The chain is built from TRBV27 and TRBJ2-7; TRBD1 aligns across 10 bases. The CDR3 has 15 amino acids. The V segment lost 6 bases and the J segment 3 bases; nucleotides outside the gene matches: 8. Looked up from germline, CDR1 is MNHEY and CDR2 is SMNVEV (reference sequence). The CDR3 nucleotides read TGTGCCAGCAGCCTCACGACAGGGGGCTACTACGAGCAGTACTTC. It codes for CASSLTTGGYYEQYF.

V is TRBV5-6 and J is TRBJ1-1; D unclear. Per germline, CDR1 SGHDT and CDR2 YYEEEE. This CDR3 is 13 amino acids long. Trimming left V 0 bases short and J 4 bases short, with 7 bases between. DNA for the CDR3: TGTGCCAGCAGCTTGGATCCGAGCACTGAAGCTTTCTTT. Protein product: CASSLDPSTEAFF.

The V gene is TRBV7-6, the J gene TRBJ2-3; possibly TRBD2 for D (5 bases). The germline V gene encodes CDR1 SGHVS and CDR2 FNYEAQ. This CDR3 region has 16 residues. The ends were cut back, 4 bases at V and 6 bases at J, with 20 bases in the middle. CDR3 residues: CASSWAGRAEGDTQYF. CDR3 bases: TGTGCCAGCAGCTGGGCGGGTCGGGCAGAAGGCGATACGCAGTATTTT.

This clone is a singleton in its sample. This rearrangement joins TRBV7-9 to TRBJ2-1, with D hard to call. The germline V gene encodes CDR1 SEHNR and CDR2 FQNEAQ (reference sequence). Deletions cut 2 bases from V and 0 bases from J, with 8 bases between. The CDR3 totals 15 residues. For the CDR3, the DNA is TGTGCCAGCAGCTTAACGGGTAGCTCCTACAATGAGCAGTTCTTC. Its protein is CASSLTGSSYNEQFF.

The chain recombines TRBV7-2 with TRBJ2-7, with 10 positions matching TRBD2. The CDR3 runs to 15 residues. In germline, CDR1 is SGHTA, CDR2 FQGNSA. V shed 0 bases and J 9 bases; nucleotides not matched to a gene: 8. CDR3 nucleotides: TGTGCCAGCAGCTTAGCCCCAGCGGGAGGGCCGCGGCAGTACTTC. Protein sequence: CASSLAPAGGPRQYF. The whole variable domain, filled in from reference TRBV7-2 and TRBJ2-7, reads GAGVSQSPSNKVTEKGKDVELRCDPISGHTALYWYRQSLGQGLEFLIYFQGNSAPDKSGLPSDRFSAERTGGSVSTLTIQRTQQEDSAVYLCASSLAPAGGPRQYFGPGTRLTVT.

The chain employs TRBV4-2 and TRBJ2-7; TRBD2 matches 12 bases. CDR1 and CDR2 from the germline V gene are LGHNA and YNFKEQ. V lost 1 base, J lost 5 bases, and 3 bases stayed unmatched. This CDR3 has 15 amino acids. The CDR3 DNA follows: TGTGCCAGCAGCCAAGGACTAGCGGGAGAGAACGAGCAGTACTTC. This translates into CASSQGLAGENEQYF.

In regard to this clone: One end of the junction varies from germline; a read error may be responsible. V usage is TRBV28 and J usage is TRBJ1-2, with D possibly TRBD1 on 5 matching bases. This CDR3 has 11 residues. CDR1 and CDR2 (germline): MDHEN, SYDVKM. The CDR3 DNA reads TGTGCCCATAGTAAAGGATGGGGCGGCGCCTTC. Its protein is CAHSKGWGGAF.

The J gene is TRBJ2-5, the V gene TRBV6-5; 7 nucleotides line up with TRBD1. The trim removed 4 bases at V and 5 bases at J, leaving 7 bases unmatched. The CDR3 has 14 residues. Germline CDR1 MNHEY, CDR2 SVGAGI. The CDR3, as DNA: TGTGCCAGCAGTTTCACAGGGGTGGGGGAGACCCAGTACTTC. Translating gives CASSFTGVGETQYF.

The sample holds a few counts of this clone. The chain recombines TRBV15 with TRBJ1-1, with TRBD1 as a possible D gene (6 bases). The germline gives CDR1 LNHNV, CDR2 YYDKDF (reference sequence). The V end lost 0 bases, the J end lost 1 base, and 12 bases lay between the germline ends. The CDR3 extends over 16 amino acids. CDR3: CATSRDSLGGNTEAFF. CDR3 DNA sequence: TGTGCCACCAGCAGAGACTCCCTAGGGGGGAACACTGAAGCTTTCTTT.